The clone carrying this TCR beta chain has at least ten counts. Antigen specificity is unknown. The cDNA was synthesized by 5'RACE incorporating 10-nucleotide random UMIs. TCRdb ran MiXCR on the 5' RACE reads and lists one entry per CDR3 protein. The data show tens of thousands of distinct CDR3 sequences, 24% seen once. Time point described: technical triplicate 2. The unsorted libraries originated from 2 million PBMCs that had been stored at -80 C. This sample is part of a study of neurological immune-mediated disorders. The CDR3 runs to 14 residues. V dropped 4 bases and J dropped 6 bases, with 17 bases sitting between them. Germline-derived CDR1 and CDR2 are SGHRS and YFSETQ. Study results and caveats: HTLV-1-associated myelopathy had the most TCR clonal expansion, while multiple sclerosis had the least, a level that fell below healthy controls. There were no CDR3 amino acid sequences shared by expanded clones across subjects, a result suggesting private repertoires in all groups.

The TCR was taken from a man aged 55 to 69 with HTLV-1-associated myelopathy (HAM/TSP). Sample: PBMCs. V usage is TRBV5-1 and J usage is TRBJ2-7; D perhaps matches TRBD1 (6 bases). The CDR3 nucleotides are TGCGCCAGCAGCGTGACAGGTTTGAACAGCGAGCAGTACTTC. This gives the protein CASSVTGLNSEQYF.